Given below is one T cell receptor (beta chain) in context. This clone's antigen is unknown. No much larger clonotype is one base removed from it; base qualities were not supplied. The junction shows trimming of 0 bases on V and 1 base on J, plus 9 bases between the germline ends. From cysteine to phenylalanine, the CDR3 is 15 amino acids long. Left in the record is the CDR3 DNA by itself, 45 bases read in frame from the first base. Looking up the germline V gene yields CDR1 MNHEY and CDR2 SVGAGI. The data were obtained in a study of blood T cell repertoires in COVID-19 (dated by TCRdb to the early 2020s). Background for the entire study: The collaborator samples originated in the United States, Italy and Spain and spanned the acute and convalescent phases of COVID-19. HLA class I and class II types, where available, came from metadata supplied by the sample provider rather than from assay-based typing. A de-identified subject ID, COVID-19 status, age in years and sex were almost always included in the sample metadata. Subjects who had been exposed to COVID-19, were actively infected with it, or had recovered from it provided the deeply sampled blood TCRbeta repertoires that made up the dataset. Samples were obtained from the ongoing ImmuneRACE study (first 160 participants) and from 1,254 subjects provided by 6 global collaborators. The prospective study material was composed of cDNA or gDNA derived from T cells, B-cell-depleted T cells, or PBMCs. The repertoires were made available in a free public database intended to serve as a resource for research on the immune response to SARS-CoV-2. What the research found in general, with its limitations: The amount of clinical and demographic metadata varied by source and participant and was provided uncurated.

TCRbeta CDR3 regions were amplified from genomic DNA by means of the immunoSEQ Assay, a bias-controlled multiplex PCR. The original methods were these. Nucleated cell counts per sample were estimated from amplification of reference gene primers within the assay. Sequence reads were collapsed and filtered to measure the absolute abundance of every unique TCRbeta CDR3 rearrangement. Productive Simpson clonality was computed per sample as the square root of Simpson's diversity index over productive rearrangements. In TCRdb, the immuneACCESS table is reduced to in-frame sequences with V and J assigned. These tables do not hold every clone; where another copy was compared, an unresolved V gene accounts for under half, and the others remain unexplained. That table furnishes V, J and clone size, whereas the DNA furnished D and trimming. Counted in this sample were more than 55,000 clones; 80% to 90% of them appeared once. The ten largest clones represent 15% to 20% of the sample.

One collaborating source in Seattle enrolled patients while the patients were actively infected and followed the patients over time throughout the course of disease. Whole blood was collected in K2EDTA tubes by collaborating institutions according to the institutions' own protocols. For TCRbeta analysis, collaborators shipped samples in one of three forms: frozen whole blood, isolated PBMCs, or DNA extracted from either of those sample types. Material: peripheral blood. The rearrangement joined TRBV6-5 to TRBJ1-1, with TRBD1 tentatively as D gene (5 bases match). The TCR comes from a woman aged 55-69 years with COVID-19, enrolled during active disease. The nucleotides are TGTGCCAGCAGTTACTCGAAAGGGGCGAACACTGAAGCTTTCTTT. It translates as CASSYSKGANTEAFF.